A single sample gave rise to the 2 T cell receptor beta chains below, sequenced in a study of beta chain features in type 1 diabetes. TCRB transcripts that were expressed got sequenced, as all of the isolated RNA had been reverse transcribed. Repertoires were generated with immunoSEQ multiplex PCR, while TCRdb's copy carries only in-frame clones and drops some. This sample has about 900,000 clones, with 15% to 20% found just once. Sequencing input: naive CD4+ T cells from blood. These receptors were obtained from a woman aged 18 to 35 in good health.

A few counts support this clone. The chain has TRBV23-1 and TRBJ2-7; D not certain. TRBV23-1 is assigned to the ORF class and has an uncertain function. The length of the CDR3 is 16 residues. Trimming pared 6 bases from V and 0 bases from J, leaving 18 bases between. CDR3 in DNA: TGCGCCAGCAGGACGTCGTGTCAGCCGAGCTCCTACGAGCAGTACTTC. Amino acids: CASRTSCQPSSYEQYF.

The CDR3 nucleotides read TGTGCCAGCGGACTAGCAACCACTCAGGGATACAATGAGCAGTTCTTC. Residues: CASGLATTQGYNEQFF. The chain carries TRBV5-5 and TRBJ2-1, with 8 bases lining up with TRBD2. Germline-derived CDR1 and CDR2 are SGHKS and YYEKEE (reference sequence). CDR3 length: 16 residues. The ends lost 7 bases at V and 4 bases at J; junction bases unmatched: 13. Variable domain in full (rest from reference TRBV5-5 and TRBJ2-1): DAGVTQSPTHLIKTRGQQVTLRCSPISGHKSVSWYQQVLGQGPQFIFQYYEKEERGRGNFPDRFSARQFPNYSSELNVNALLLGDSALYLCASGLATTQGYNEQFFGPGTRLTVL.